This TCR beta chain was obtained from a study of blood T cell repertoires in COVID-19. Original data processing: Amplification of reference gene primers was used by the study to estimate nucleated cell counts. Only in-frame clones appear in the TCRdb table, and some are missing; sequencing was by immunoSEQ multiplex PCR. That table furnishes V, J and clone size, whereas the DNA furnished D and trimming. The sample gives hundreds of thousands of clones, 70% to 90% of which show up once; just under 2% is in the top ten. Trimming stripped 3 bases from V and 2 bases from J, with 25 bases between. Per the germline V gene, CDR1 is LGHDT and CDR2 is YNNKEL (reference sequence). CDR3 length: 19 residues.

V gene TRBV3-1 (or the pseudogene TRBV3-2) combines with J gene TRBJ1-2; TRBD1 might be the D (5 bases). The TCR comes from a woman aged 18-29 years with acute COVID-19. Sequences were obtained from PBMCs or T cells enriched from blood (not recorded which). CDR3 protein: CASSHLTPNRGGPNYGYTF. CDR3 nucleotide sequence: TGTGCCAGCAGCCATCTAACCCCTAACCGCGGGGGACCCAACTATGGCTACACCTTC.